This TCR beta chain was documented in a study of blood T cell repertoires in COVID-19. Study overall: From T cells, B-cell-depleted T cells, or PBMCs came the material, which was cDNA or gDNA.

This table comes from immunoSEQ multiplex PCR, and its TCRdb copy is limited to in-frame clones, with some not included. The repertoire includes more than 250,000 clones, approximately 85% of them detected once, and 0.65% to 0.8% sits in the top ten. The specimen was peripheral blood. This TCR was recovered from a human donor in a cohort sampled during active COVID-19.

Written as DNA, the CDR3 is TGTGCCAGCAGCGCTATAATGAACACTGAAGCTTTCTTT. It yields the protein CASSAIMNTEAFF. The V and J genes are TRBV7-9 and TRBJ1-1; unclear D gene. CDR1 SEHNR and CDR2 FQNEAQ come from the germline V gene (reference sequence). This CDR3 region has 13 residues. V gave up 5 bases and J gave up 0 bases, with 7 bases separating them.